The 9 T cell receptor beta chains below come from one sample, sequenced in a study of cytotoxic CD8 clonotypes in ibrutinib-treated CLL. Assay used: immunoSEQ multiplex PCR; TCRdb lists only in-frame clones, some missing. The sample lists about 29,000 clones, about 82% occurring once. Sample: PBMCs, taken after 24 months of ibrutinib treatment. The source is a human donor with chronic lymphocytic leukemia.

As to this clone: This specimen includes other DNA sequences encoding the same CDR3. This chain links TRBV28 with TRBJ2-4; TRBD1 matches 10 bases. The CDR3 runs to 17 residues. V lost 2 bases to trimming and J lost 1 base; unmatched junction nucleotides: 5. Per germline, CDR1 MDHEN and CDR2 SYDVKM. DNA for the CDR3: TGTGCCAGCAGTTTAGGGACAGGGGTTGGGGCCAAAAACATTCAGTACTTC. It translates to CASSLGTGVGAKNIQYF.

The chain links TRBV27 to TRBJ1-5; no definite D call. V was clipped by 3 bases and J by 1 base, with 10 bases between them. The CDR3 has 15 residues. Germline CDR1 and CDR2: MNHEY and SMNVEV (reference sequence). The CDR3 here is CASSLSWVSNQPQHF. The CDR3, as DNA: TGTGCCAGCAGTTTGTCATGGGTAAGCAATCAGCCCCAGCATTTT.

Regarding this clone: The junction differs from germline at one of its ends, possibly a read error. The chain couples TRBV5-1 to TRBJ2-7; D unresolved. CDR3 length equals 14 residues. Germline V lookup: CDR1 SGHRS, CDR2 YFSETQ. CDR3 coding DNA: TGCGTCAGCAGCTTCTCGCCAAACTCCTACGAGCAGTACTTC. Translation gives CVSSFSPNSYEQYF.

This clone was observed a few times. The chain is built from TRBV29-1 and TRBJ1-2, with 11 bases aligning to TRBD1. From germline, CDR1 is SQVTM and CDR2 ANQGSEA. With V trimmed by 4 bases and J by 2 bases, 3 bases remained unmatched. The CDR3 length is 14 residues. For the CDR3, the DNA is TGCAGCGTTGGGACAGGGGGCTACAACTATGGCTACACCTTC. Its protein product is CSVGTGGYNYGYTF.

The chain uses TRBV21-1 and TRBJ2-2; TRBD2, as called in the table, went unchecked against the DNA. TRBV21-1 is tagged as a pseudogene. This CDR3 has 14 residues. The CDR3 protein is CASRGSRETGELFF. In DNA form, the CDR3 reads TGTGCCAGTCGAGGGTCCCGGGAGACCGGGGAGCTGTTTTTT.

The chain carries TRBV5-1 and TRBJ2-1; D is undetermined. With 2 bases removed from V and 7 bases from J, the gap between germline ends came to 16 bases. CDR1 and CDR2 (germline): SGHRS, YFSETQ. This CDR3 is 15 amino acids long. The CDR3 protein is CASSFPPGDGNEQFF. The CDR3 DNA sequence: TGCGCCAGCAGCTTTCCCCCCGGAGACGGTAATGAGCAGTTCTTC.

The V gene is TRBV6-1, the J gene TRBJ2-7; the match to TRBD1 covers 8 bases. V lost 2 bases to trimming and J lost 1 base; unmatched junction nucleotides: 7. This CDR3 comprises 16 residues. Per the germline V gene, CDR1 is MNHNS and CDR2 is SASEGT. The CDR3 reads CASSELRTGRSYEQYF. In DNA form, the CDR3 reads TGTGCCAGCAGTGAATTAAGGACAGGGCGTTCCTACGAGCAGTACTTC.

This chain uses TRBV27 with TRBJ1-3; no clear D gene. Germline V gene sequence: CDR1 MNHEY, CDR2 SMNVEV (reference sequence). This CDR3 has 15 amino acids. The V and J ends lost 4 bases and 0 bases respectively, with 10 bases between them. Written as DNA, the CDR3 is TGTGCCAGCAGTTCTACGTGGGGCTCTGGAAACACCATATATTTT. Residues: CASSSTWGSGNTIYF.

The chain carries TRBV27 and TRBJ1-1, with 10 bases fitting TRBD1. CDR1 MNHEY and CDR2 SMNVEV come from the germline V gene (reference sequence). CDR3 size: 18 residues. V shed 5 bases and J 1 base; nucleotides not matched to a gene: 13. In DNA, the CDR3 is TGTGCCAGCAGTCGGGACAGGGGCGGTGGGTGGCAGAACACTGAAGCTTTCTTT. This codes for CASSRDRGGGWQNTEAFF.